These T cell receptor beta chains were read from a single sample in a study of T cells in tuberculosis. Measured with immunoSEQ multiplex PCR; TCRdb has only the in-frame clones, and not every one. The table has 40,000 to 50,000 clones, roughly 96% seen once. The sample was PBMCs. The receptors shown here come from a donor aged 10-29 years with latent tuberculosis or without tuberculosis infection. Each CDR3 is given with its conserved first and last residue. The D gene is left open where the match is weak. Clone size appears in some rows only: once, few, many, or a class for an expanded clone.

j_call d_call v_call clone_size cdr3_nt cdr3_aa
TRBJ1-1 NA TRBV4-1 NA TGCGCCAGCAGCCAACCGCCGGGACATAGTAACACTGAAGCTTTCTTT CASSQPPGHSNTEAFF
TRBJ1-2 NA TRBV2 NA TGTGCCAGCAGTGACACCGGGAACTATGGCTACACCTTC CASSDTGNYGYTF
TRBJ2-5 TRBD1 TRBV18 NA TGTGCCAGCTCCCAGACAGACGACAGGGGTTATCAAGAGACCCAGTACTTC CASSQTDDRGYQETQYF
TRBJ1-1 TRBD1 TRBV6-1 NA TGTGCCAGCAGAGACAGGGGGGGAAACACTGAAGCTTTCTTT CASRDRGGNTEAFF
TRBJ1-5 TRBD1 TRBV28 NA TGTGCCAGCAGGCTGGGACAGGCAGAGACTCAGCCCCAGCATTTT CASRLGQAETQPQHF
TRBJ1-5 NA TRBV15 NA TGTGCCACCAGCAGAGATGGGGGGGGGCTAAGCAATCAGCCCCAGCATTTT CATSRDGGGLSNQPQHF
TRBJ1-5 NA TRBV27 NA TGTGCCAGCAGTTTATTCCCCCGGGGCAATCAGCCCCAGCATTTT CASSLFPRGNQPQHF
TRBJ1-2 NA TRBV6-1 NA TGTGCCAGCAGTGAGGGGGGTGTGGAGAACTATGGCTACACCTTC CASSEGGVENYGYTF
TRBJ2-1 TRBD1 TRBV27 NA TGTGCCAGCAGTTTTGGGACAGGGGGCTACAATGAGCAGTTCTTC CASSFGTGGYNEQFF
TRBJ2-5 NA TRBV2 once TGTGCCAGCAGTCCAGAACAAGAGACCCAGTACTTC CASSPEQETQYF
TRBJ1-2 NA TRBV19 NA TGTGCCAGTAGTATAGGTGCAGGGAGGACCGACTATGGCTACACCTTC CASSIGAGRTDYGYTF
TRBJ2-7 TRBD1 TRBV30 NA TGTGCCTGGAGAGATGGACAGGGACTGTTATACGAGCAGTACTTC CAWRDGQGLLYEQYF
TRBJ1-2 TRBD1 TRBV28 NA TGTGCCAGCAGGGACAGGGGTCCAGATAACTATGGCTACACCTTC CASRDRGPDNYGYTF
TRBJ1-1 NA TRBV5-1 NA TGCGCCAGCAGCTTTGGACAGCTGAACACTGAAGCTTTCTTT CASSFGQLNTEAFF
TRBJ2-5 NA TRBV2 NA TGTGCCAGTCACGAGCGGCGGGCCCGGGGTGAGACCCAGTACTTC CASHERRARGETQYF
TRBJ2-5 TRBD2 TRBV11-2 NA TGTGCCAGCAGCTTAGTCCCCCCAGCGGGGGGGAGTTGGACCCAGTACTTC CASSLVPPAGGSWTQYF
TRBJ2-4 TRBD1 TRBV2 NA TGTGCCAGCCGTGGACAGGGGAACATTCAGTACTTC CASRGQGNIQYF